This T cell receptor (beta chain) was recorded in a study of T-cell memory formation after mild COVID-19. Study background: Largely donor-specific sequence clusters came from a couple of donors. Study-level findings and limits: Clones that got smaller from day 15 to 85 had even CD4/CD8, while clones growing later tipped toward CD4+.

On this clonotype itself: Its matching antigen is unknown.

TCRdb reprocessed the 5' RACE reads with MiXCR, giving one entry per CDR3 protein. The sample gives 560,000 or so distinct CDR3 sequences, roughly 17% of which show up once; around 7.8% is in the top ten. V lost 0 bases, J lost 0 bases, and 9 bases lay in between. The germline V gene has CDR1 LGHNA and CDR2 YSLEER. This CDR3 is 16 amino acids long. V usage is TRBV4-3 and J usage is TRBJ2-1; D possibly matches TRBD1 or TRBD2 (5 bases each). The specimen sequenced was PBMCs or a T cell subset sorted from them (not recorded which). This clonotype originated in an adult woman who had mild COVID-19 (a few samples of this study predate the infection). Cell type and time point are not known. In DNA, the CDR3 is TGCGCCAGCAGCCAAGACTCAGGGAGCTCCTACAATGAGCAGTTCTTC. This codes for CASSQDSGSSYNEQFF.